The source of this TCR beta chain is a study of blood T cells in healthy people across ages. Findings of the study overall: Estimates of diversity drawn from one million T cells were considered underestimates.

There are a few counts of this clonotype. What it binds is not known. A second PCR, run for about 6 to 12 cycles, used a sample-barcoded 5' primer plus a J-beta primer mix. One entry per CDR3 protein results from TCRdb running MiXCR on the 5' RACE reads. The sample contains 1.8 million or so distinct CDR3 sequences, about two fifths of which appear only once. The CDR3 runs 14 residues. Germline V gene sequence: CDR1 SGHTA, CDR2 FQGNSA. V lost 6 bases to trimming and J lost 0 bases, with 12 bases between them. Isolated per sample were at least 7 million PBMCs. This sequence originates from a human donor in good health. The sequenced material came from blood. V usage is TRBV7-2 and J usage is TRBJ2-7, with D hard to call. The CDR3 coding sequence is TGTGCCAGCAGGATAGGGTCGAGCTCCTACGAGCAGTACTTC. Translated, it gives CASRIGSSSYEQYF.